Below, 15 T cell receptor beta chains from the same sample are listed, as sequenced in a study of CD8 T cells in ankylosing spondylitis. MiXCR, run by TCRdb on the 5' RACE reads, gives a single entry per CDR3 protein. The sample lists 250,000 to 350,000 distinct CDR3 sequences, about a fifth occurring once. The material sequenced was blood, either unsorted or a sorted T cell fraction (not recorded which). These receptors were obtained from a female donor with ankylosing spondylitis or in good health (not recorded which).

This chain uses TRBV19 with TRBJ2-3; TRBD2 matches at 7 bases. CDR3 length: 15 residues. Germline trimming cut 7 bases from V and 1 base from J; bases unmatched to any gene: 8. Germline-derived CDR1 and CDR2 are LNHDA and SQIVND (reference sequence). This CDR3 reads CASKELAEGTDTQYF. CDR3 nucleotides: TGTGCCAGTAAGGAGCTAGCGGAGGGCACAGATACGCAGTATTTT.

A few counts support this clonotype. The rearrangement links TRBV12-3 or TRBV12-4 to TRBJ2-1; 11 bases line up with TRBD2. J gave up 5 bases and V 9 bases, and 12 bases lay outside the gene matches. The CDR3 runs to 16 residues. The CDR3 region has the DNA TGTGCCAGTTCAGGAGCTAGCGGGAGGTACCACAATGAGCAGTTCTTC. Translation: CASSGASGRYHNEQFF.

The chain joins TRBV25-1 to TRBJ2-7; D possibly uses TRBD1 or TRBD2 (5 bases each). Germline assignment: CDR1 MGHDK and CDR2 SYGVNS. Between the trimmed V and J ends, which lost 1 base and 2 bases, there was a span of 12 bases. The CDR3 sequence is 15 residues long. The CDR3 DNA is TGTGCCAGCAGTGAATCGGGACCCTTGACCTACGAGCAGTACTTC. It codes for CASSESGPLTYEQYF.

V and J are TRBV7-9 and TRBJ1-1, with D maybe TRBD1 (5 bases). The CDR3 is 13 residues long. Germline lookup yields CDR1 SEHNR and CDR2 FQNEAQ (reference sequence). Trimming removed 4 bases from V and 7 bases from J, with 13 bases in between. The CDR3 bases are TGTGCCAGCAGCTATCGACAGACCGATGAAGCTTTCTTT. It yields the protein CASSYRQTDEAFF.

This clonotype was found a few times. CDR3 loop: CASSVTGGDPDTQYF. The CDR3 DNA sequence: TGTGCCAGCAGCGTAACAGGGGGCGATCCGGATACGCAGTATTTT. V and J are TRBV7-2 and TRBJ2-3, with 9 bases aligning to TRBD1. This CDR3 has 15 amino acids. V lost 5 bases, J lost 6 bases, and 9 bases stayed unmatched. Germline-derived CDR1 and CDR2 are SGHTA and FQGNSA.

This clonotype turned up a few times. The J gene is TRBJ2-2, the V gene TRBV5-1; no clear D. V was shortened by 6 bases and J by 1 base, with 19 bases between the two germline ends. CDR1 is SGHRS and CDR2 is YFSETQ in the germline V gene. The CDR3 is made up of 17 amino acids. CDR3 residues: CASKDGTLILNTGELFF. In DNA, the CDR3 is TGCGCCAGCAAAGACGGAACCCTAATACTGAACACCGGGGAGCTGTTTTTT.

This clonotype turned up a few times. This chain connects TRBV5-6 to TRBJ1-4; 8 bases are shared with TRBD1. Looked up from germline, CDR1 is SGHDT and CDR2 is YYEEEE. With 4 bases clipped from V and 6 bases from J, the junction kept 2 bases outside the gene matches. The CDR3 totals 13 residues. The CDR3 loop is CASSLGQDEKLFF. Written as DNA, the CDR3 is TGTGCCAGCAGCCTGGGACAGGATGAAAAACTGTTTTTT. Supplemented by reference TRBV5-6 and TRBJ1-4, the full variable domain reads DAGVTQSPTHLIKTRGQQVTLRCSPKSGHDTVSWYQQALGQGPQFIFQYYEEEERQRGNFPDRFSGHQFPNYSSELNVNALLLGDSALYLCASSLGQDEKLFFGSGTQLSVL.

This clonotype was observed a few times. This chain uses TRBV7-2 with TRBJ2-3, with D perhaps TRBD1 (5 bases). V shed 2 bases and J shed 2 bases, with 11 bases lying between them. The CDR3 has 15 amino acids. Germline loops: CDR1 SGHTA, CDR2 FQGNSA. DNA for the CDR3: TGTGCCAGCAGCTTACACCCGACAGCCACAGATACGCAGTATTTT. Translating it yields CASSLHPTATDTQYF.

The V call is TRBV7-2, the J call TRBJ2-7; possible D gene TRBD2, 6 bases. The V end lost 4 bases, the J end lost 1 base, and 14 bases lay between the germline ends. The CDR3 is made up of 15 amino acids. CDR1 SGHTA and CDR2 FQGNSA come from the germline V gene. This CDR3 is CASSYHAGTSYEQYF. As DNA, the CDR3 is TGTGCCAGCAGCTACCACGCCGGGACTTCCTACGAGCAGTACTTC.

The rearrangement uses TRBV20-1 and TRBJ2-2; 7 bases align to TRBD2. J lost 2 bases, V lost 5 bases, and 5 bases had no gene match. Germline V lookup: CDR1 DFQATT, CDR2 SNEGSKA (reference sequence). The CDR3 has 14 amino acids. CDR3 in amino acids: CSAGGVSNTGELFF. CDR3 in DNA: TGCAGTGCTGGGGGGGTCTCTAACACCGGGGAGCTGTTTTTT.

This clonotype was counted a single time. This chain connects TRBV5-1 to TRBJ2-3; D is perhaps TRBD1 or TRBD2 (5 bases each). CDR3 size: 17 residues. The germline CDR1 and CDR2 sequences are SGHRS and YFSETQ. Trimming removed 0 bases from V and 3 bases from J, with 17 bases in between. The CDR3 DNA sequence: TGCGCCAGCAGCTTGGTAGTAGGGACGGCGATAACAGATACGCAGTATTTT. It yields the protein CASSLVVGTAITDTQYF.

This clonotype was found a few times. The CDR3: CSARSPTGQETQYF. The CDR3 nucleotides read TGCAGTGCTAGATCCCCGACAGGGCAAGAGACCCAGTACTTC. The J gene is TRBJ2-5, the V gene TRBV20-1, with TRBD1 matching 7 bases. V lost 2 bases, J lost 2 bases, and 5 bases stayed unmatched. CDR1 is DFQATT, CDR2 SNEGSKA, per germline (reference sequence). The CDR3 contains 14 residues.

The chain joins TRBV10-2 to TRBJ2-3, with 7 bases matching TRBD2. The CDR3 runs 16 residues. V lost 7 bases to trimming and J lost 5 bases; unmatched junction nucleotides: 15. The V gene's germline CDR1 is WSHSY and CDR2 SAAADI. CDR3: CASTGTNPTGRDTQYF. CDR3 DNA sequence: TGCGCCAGCACCGGGACTAATCCGACGGGGCGAGATACGCAGTATTTT.

The V and J genes are TRBV6-1 and TRBJ2-5, with D maybe TRBD2 (6 bases). The length of the CDR3 is 14 residues. Germline CDR1 is MNHNS and CDR2 is SASEGT. The V end lost 7 bases, the J end lost 4 bases, and 16 bases lay between the germline ends. The CDR3 loop reads CASIRDLGIETQYF. CDR3 nucleotides: TGTGCCAGCATCAGGGACTTGGGGATAGAGACCCAGTACTTC.

The chain recombines TRBV20-1 with TRBJ2-1; perhaps D is TRBD1 or TRBD2 (5 bases each). V was trimmed by 6 bases and J by 9 bases, leaving 21 bases between them. Germline CDR1 and CDR2: DFQATT and SNEGSKA (reference sequence). The CDR3 is made up of 14 amino acids. The CDR3 DNA reads as TGCAGTGCCGAGATATGGGGGAGCTACGGTGAGCAGTTCTTC. Protein product: CSAEIWGSYGEQFF.